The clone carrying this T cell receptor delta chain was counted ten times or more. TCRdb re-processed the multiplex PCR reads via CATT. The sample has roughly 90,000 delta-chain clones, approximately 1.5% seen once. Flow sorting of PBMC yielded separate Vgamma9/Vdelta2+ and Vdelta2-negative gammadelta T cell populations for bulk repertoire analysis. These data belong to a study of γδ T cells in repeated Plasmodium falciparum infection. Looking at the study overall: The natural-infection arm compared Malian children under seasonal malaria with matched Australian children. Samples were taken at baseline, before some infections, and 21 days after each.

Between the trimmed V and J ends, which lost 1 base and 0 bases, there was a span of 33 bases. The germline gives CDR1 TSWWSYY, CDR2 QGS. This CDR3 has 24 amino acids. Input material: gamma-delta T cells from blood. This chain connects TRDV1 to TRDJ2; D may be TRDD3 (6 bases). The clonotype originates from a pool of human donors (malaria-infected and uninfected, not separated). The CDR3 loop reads CALGEPPSASTIHRGTSLTAQLFF. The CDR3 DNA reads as TGTGCTCTTGGGGAACCACCCTCGGCCTCCACAATTCACCGGGGGACTTCTTTGACAGCACAACTCTTCTTT.